This TCR beta chain is from a study of blood T cell repertoires in COVID-19. For the study at large: Samples taken during acute and convalescent COVID-19 were collected in the United States, Italy and Spain. PBMCs, B-cell-depleted T cells, or T cells provided the cDNA or gDNA that made up the material.

Source study methods: Amplification from reference gene primers served as the basis for estimated nucleated cell counts. Some clones are missing from TCRdb's copy, which holds only in-frame ones; the method was immunoSEQ multiplex PCR. V, J and clone size are those of that table, while D and trimming were read from the DNA. The profile shows 80,000 or so clones, roughly 80% of them singletons. With 5 bases clipped from V and 7 bases from J, the junction kept 3 bases outside the gene matches. The CDR3 contains 13 residues. Germline CDR1 MNHEY, CDR2 SMNVEV (reference sequence). The chain has TRBV27 and TRBJ1-5, with TRBD1 identical over 9 bases. This sequence was found in a woman over 75 with acute or convalescent COVID-19. The sample was peripheral blood. The CDR3 spells CASSLGTGQPQHF. The CDR3 DNA sequence: TGTGCCAGCAGTCTAGGGACAGGGCAGCCCCAGCATTTT.